Here is one TCR beta chain with its context. Its cognate antigen has yet to be identified. Base-call qualities are not available, and no considerably larger clone is one nucleotide away. Reading the germline V gene gives CDR1 MDHEN and CDR2 SYDVKM. Deletion took 4 bases off V and 0 bases off J, with a span of 10 bases between the germline ends. Spanning cysteine to phenylalanine, the CDR3 consists of 15 amino acids. Only CDR3 DNA remains: 45 bases, in frame from the first base. The data were taken from a study of PD-L1 blockade in urothelial cancer (dated by TCRdb to the late 2010s). As for the study more broadly: All patients started therapy around 2014 and received atezolizumab 1,200 mg intravenously every 3 weeks. About nine tenths of the roughly 29 patients were identified as males with urothelial cancer of bladder origin, and a prior smoking history was reported by 18 of 29 patients. Patients had an ECOG performance status of 0 or 1 and had received between 0 and 3 prior chemotherapy regimens. Blood samples were analyzed at two time points: 3 weeks after treatment start (second dose) and 6 weeks after treatment start. Blood samples gave median yields of about 150,000 T cells and 82,636 unique TCRs, along with a median clonality of roughly 0.08. The study was an exploratory multi-omic analysis of somatic, immune and clinical correlates of response to PD-L1 blockade with atezolizumab in urothelial cancer. Pretreatment tumor samples, along with matched peripheral blood serially collected before and after atezolizumab treatment, were subjected to TCR sequencing. Durable clinical benefit was defined as a progression-free survival longer than 6 months, and TCR features were additionally tested against progression-free survival and overall survival. In the same patients who had TCR sequencing, pretreatment tumors also underwent whole exome sequencing and RNA sequencing. About 10 patients achieved durable clinical benefit and fewer than 25 did not. Pretreatment blood TCR-seq was available for under 35 patients, at least one posttreatment blood collection was obtained for 24 patients, and tumor TCR-seq was available for 24 patients. What the work shows at the level of the full study, not this receptor alone: At 3 weeks after the start of treatment, tumor-associated TCR clones in peripheral blood had expanded more in patients with durable benefit (n of about 22, p = 0.022). Because the sample size was small (n of about 30) and many of the analyses were exploratory, the results are meant to be hypothesis-generating. Improved progression-free and overall survival was associated with having pretreatment peripheral blood TCR clonality below the median.

To estimate absolute template abundance from read counts, synthetic TCR analog templates were spiked into each PCR. TCRbeta CDR3 regions were amplified from genomic DNA with bias-controlled V and J gene primers using the immunoSEQ assay. Rearranged TCRbeta segments were sequenced at approximately 20X coverage. Under the source paper's analysis protocol: Clustering was used to correct sequencing errors, and CDR3s were annotated against IMGT to assign V, D and J genes. Downstream analyses used only productive TCRbeta rearrangements, leaving out any out-of-frame or stop-codon sequences. Clonality was calculated as one minus the Shannon entropy normalized by the log of the number of unique productive sequences. Clones differing between time points or between blood and tumor were identified by Fisher's exact test with Benjamini-Hochberg correction at adjusted p below 0.01. TCRdb re-hosts the immuneACCESS table, in-frame sequences only. Its copies lack some clones; in the studies checked, an unresolved V gene accounts for under half of them, and the cause for the rest is not known. Clone size and V and J calls were adopted from that table, with D and trimming inferred from the DNA. The sample table holds 13,000 to 15,000 clones, of which more than 75% were seen once. The ten largest clonotypes hold roughly 15% of the sample.

The cohort included 29 patients with locally advanced or metastatic urothelial carcinoma who were treated at Memorial Sloan Kettering on a trial protocol. Peripheral blood mononuclear cells were collected pretreatment and during treatment, with between 1 and 8 total time points obtained per patient. The Qiagen DNeasy Blood extraction kit was used to purify genomic DNA from total PBMCs and from tumor samples. Collected pretreatment and during treatment, PBMCs were isolated and stored as previously described. The receptor was isolated from a man between 65 and 79 years old with urothelial cancer. Specimen: PBMCs, collected around atezolizumab (anti-PD-L1) treatment. The rearranged chain carries TRBV28 and TRBJ1-5; possibly the D gene is TRBD1, per 5 matching bases. The DNA reads as follows: TGTGCCAGCAGTTCTAGGGGTTCTAGCAATCAGCCCCAGCATTTT. Its translation is CASSSRGSSNQPQHF.